The T cell receptor (beta chain) under discussion was sequenced for a study of T cells in Graves' hyperthyroidism and ophthalmopathy. About the research overall: Staff took peripheral blood when the initial diagnosis was made, before any treatment began.

RNA transcripts gave rise to amplified TCR beta CDR3 regions. Initially, a first-round RT-PCR of the TCR CDR3 employed the HTBI primer set. TCRdb redid the calling of the multiplex PCR reads with MiXCR, one entry per CDR3 protein. The sample records 350,000 or so distinct CDR3 sequences, about a sixth being singletons. Ophthalmopathy patients had moderate-to-severe active disease, CAS ≥3, NOSPECS ≥4, and disease duration under 3 months. The study, taken as a whole, reports: Before onset, by a median of approximately 6.2 months, the model predicted ophthalmopathy.

This clonotype has at least ten counts. No antigen is known for it. The CDR3 contains 13 residues. Trimming pared 8 bases from V and 5 bases from J, leaving 15 bases between. CDR1 is MNHEY and CDR2 is SVGAGI in the germline V gene. The TCR was taken from a woman aged 35 to 49 with Graves' ophthalmopathy. Sequenced material: blood. The chain employs TRBV6-5 and TRBJ2-5, with D perhaps being TRBD1 or TRBD2 (5 bases each). CDR3 loop: CASCIEWGETQYF. In DNA form, the CDR3 reads TGTGCCAGCTGTATAGAATGGGGGGAGACCCAGTACTTC.